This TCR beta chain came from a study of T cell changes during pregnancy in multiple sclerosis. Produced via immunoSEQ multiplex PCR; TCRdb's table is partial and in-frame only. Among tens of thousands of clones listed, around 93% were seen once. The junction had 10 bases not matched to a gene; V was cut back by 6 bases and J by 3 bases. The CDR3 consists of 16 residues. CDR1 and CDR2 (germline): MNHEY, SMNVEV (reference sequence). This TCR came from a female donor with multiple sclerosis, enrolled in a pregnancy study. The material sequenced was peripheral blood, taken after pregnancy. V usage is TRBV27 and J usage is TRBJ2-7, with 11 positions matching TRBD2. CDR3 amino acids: CASSPTLAGAVYEQYF. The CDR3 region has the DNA TGTGCCAGCAGCCCGACACTAGCGGGGGCTGTCTACGAGCAGTACTTC.